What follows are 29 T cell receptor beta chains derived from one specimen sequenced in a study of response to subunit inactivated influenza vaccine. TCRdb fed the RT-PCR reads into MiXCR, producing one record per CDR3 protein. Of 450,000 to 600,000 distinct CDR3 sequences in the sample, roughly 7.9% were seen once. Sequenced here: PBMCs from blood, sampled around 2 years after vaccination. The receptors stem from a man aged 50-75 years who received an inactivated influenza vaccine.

CDR3 sequence reads: CASSPLAAVTKETQYF. The DNA for the CDR3 is TGTGCCAGTAGCCCCCTTGCGGCGGTTACGAAAGAGACCCAGTACTTC. The gene calls are TRBV19 and TRBJ2-5, with D unresolved. V lost 6 bases to trimming and J lost 3 bases, with 20 bases between them. Germline values: CDR1 LNHDA, CDR2 SQIVND (reference sequence). There are 16 residues in the CDR3.

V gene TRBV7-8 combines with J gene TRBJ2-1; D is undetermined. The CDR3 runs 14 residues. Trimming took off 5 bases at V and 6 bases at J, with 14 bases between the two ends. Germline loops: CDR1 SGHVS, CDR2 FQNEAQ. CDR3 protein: CASSVRTGTNEQFF. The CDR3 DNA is TGTGCCAGCAGCGTCCGTACCGGAACCAATGAGCAGTTCTTC.

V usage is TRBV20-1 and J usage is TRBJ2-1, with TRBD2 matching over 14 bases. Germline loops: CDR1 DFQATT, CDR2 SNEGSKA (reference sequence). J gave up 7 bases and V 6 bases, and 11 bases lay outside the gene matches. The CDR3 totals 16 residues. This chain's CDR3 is CSAPGLAGVLGNEQFF. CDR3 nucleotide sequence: TGCAGTGCGCCGGGACTAGCGGGAGTCCTGGGGAATGAGCAGTTCTTC.

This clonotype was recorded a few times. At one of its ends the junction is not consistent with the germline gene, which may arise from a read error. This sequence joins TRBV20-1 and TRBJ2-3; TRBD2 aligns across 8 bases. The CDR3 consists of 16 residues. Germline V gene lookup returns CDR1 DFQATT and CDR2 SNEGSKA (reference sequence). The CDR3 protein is CSARGFAGGLARTQYF. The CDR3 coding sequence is TGCAGTGCCAGAGGGTTTGCGGGGGGTCTCGCGCGAACGCAGTATTTT.

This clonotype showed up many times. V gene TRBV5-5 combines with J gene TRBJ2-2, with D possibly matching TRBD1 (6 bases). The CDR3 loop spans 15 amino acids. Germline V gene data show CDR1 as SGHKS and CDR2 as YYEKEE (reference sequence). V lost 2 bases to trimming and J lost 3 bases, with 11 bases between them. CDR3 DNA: TGTGCCAGCAGCTTACTGGACAGACACACCGGGGAGCTGTTTTTT. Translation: CASSLLDRHTGELFF.

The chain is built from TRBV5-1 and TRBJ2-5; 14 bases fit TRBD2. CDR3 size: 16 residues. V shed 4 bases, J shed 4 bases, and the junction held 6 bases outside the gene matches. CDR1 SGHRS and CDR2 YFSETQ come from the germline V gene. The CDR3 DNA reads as TGCGCCAGCAGCATCGGGACTAGCGGGAGTAGAGAGACCCAGTACTTC. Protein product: CASSIGTSGSRETQYF.

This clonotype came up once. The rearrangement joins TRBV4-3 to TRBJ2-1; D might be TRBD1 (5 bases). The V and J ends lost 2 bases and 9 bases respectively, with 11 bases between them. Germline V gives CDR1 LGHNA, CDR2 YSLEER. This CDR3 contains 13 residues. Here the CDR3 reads CASSQIWGGEQFF. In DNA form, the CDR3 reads TGCGCCAGCAGCCAAATCTGGGGCGGTGAGCAGTTCTTC.

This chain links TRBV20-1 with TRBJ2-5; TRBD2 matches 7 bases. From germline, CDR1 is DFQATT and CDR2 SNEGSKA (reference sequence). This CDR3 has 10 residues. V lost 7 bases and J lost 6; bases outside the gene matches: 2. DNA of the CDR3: TGCAGTGTGGGGGGGAAGACCCAGTACTTC. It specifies CSVGGKTQYF.

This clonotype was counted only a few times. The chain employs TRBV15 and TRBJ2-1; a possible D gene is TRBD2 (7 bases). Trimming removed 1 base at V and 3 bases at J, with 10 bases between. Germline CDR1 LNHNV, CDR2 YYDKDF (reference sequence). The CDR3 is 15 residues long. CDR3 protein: CATSRGGGDYNEQFF. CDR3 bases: TGTGCCACCAGCAGAGGAGGGGGGGACTACAATGAGCAGTTCTTC.

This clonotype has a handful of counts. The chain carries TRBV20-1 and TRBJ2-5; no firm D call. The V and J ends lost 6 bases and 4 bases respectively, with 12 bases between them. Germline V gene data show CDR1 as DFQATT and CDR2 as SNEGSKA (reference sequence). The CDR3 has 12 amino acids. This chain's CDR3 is CSAPTSGETQYF. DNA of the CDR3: TGCAGTGCCCCCACGTCCGGAGAGACCCAGTACTTC.

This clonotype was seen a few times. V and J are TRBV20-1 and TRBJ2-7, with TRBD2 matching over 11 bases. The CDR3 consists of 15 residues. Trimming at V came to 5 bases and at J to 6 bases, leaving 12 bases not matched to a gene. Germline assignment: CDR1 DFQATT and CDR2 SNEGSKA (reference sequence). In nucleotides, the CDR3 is TGCAGTGCTGAGCCCTTAGCGGGAGGGTCCGGCGAGCAGTACTTC. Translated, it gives CSAEPLAGGSGEQYF.

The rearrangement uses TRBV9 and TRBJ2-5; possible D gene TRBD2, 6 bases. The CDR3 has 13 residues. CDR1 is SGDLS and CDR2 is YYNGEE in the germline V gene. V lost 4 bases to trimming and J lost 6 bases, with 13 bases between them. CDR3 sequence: CASSTAGGQTQYF. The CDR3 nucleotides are TGTGCCAGCAGCACCGCCGGGGGACAGACCCAGTACTTC. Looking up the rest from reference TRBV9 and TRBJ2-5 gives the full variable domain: DSGVTQTPKHLITATGQRVTLRCSPRSGDLSVYWYQQSLDQGLQFLIQYYNGEERAKGNILERFSAQQFPDLHSELNLSSLELGDSALYFCASSTAGGQTQYFGPGTRLLVL.

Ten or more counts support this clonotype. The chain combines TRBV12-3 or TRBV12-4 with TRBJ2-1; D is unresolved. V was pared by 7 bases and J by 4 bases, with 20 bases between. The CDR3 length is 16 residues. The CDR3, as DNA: TGTGCCAGCATCGCAGAGGCTACCCTGACTTACAATGAGCAGTTCTTC. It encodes CASIAEATLTYNEQFF.

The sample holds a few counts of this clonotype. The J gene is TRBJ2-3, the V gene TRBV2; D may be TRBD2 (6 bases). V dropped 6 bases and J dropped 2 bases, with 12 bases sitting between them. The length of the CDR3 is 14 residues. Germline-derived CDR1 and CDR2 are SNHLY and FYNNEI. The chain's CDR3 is CASRARLVTDTQYF. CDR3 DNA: TGTGCCAGCAGGGCGCGACTAGTCACAGATACGCAGTATTTT.

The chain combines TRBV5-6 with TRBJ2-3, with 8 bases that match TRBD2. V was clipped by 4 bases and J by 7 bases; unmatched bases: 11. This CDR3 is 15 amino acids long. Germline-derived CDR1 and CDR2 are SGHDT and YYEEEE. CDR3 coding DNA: TGTGCCAGCAGCCCCGGACTAGCCGTCACGAATACGCAGTATTTT. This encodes CASSPGLAVTNTQYF.

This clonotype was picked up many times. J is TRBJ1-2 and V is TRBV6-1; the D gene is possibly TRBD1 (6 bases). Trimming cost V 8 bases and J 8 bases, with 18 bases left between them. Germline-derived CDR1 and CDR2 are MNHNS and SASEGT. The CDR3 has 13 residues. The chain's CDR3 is CASVGTGYRGYTF. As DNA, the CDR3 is TGTGCCAGCGTGGGAACAGGGTATCGAGGCTACACCTTC.

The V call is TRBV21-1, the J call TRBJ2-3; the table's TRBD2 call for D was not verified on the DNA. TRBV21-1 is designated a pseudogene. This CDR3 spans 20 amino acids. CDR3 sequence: CASSKIGRLAEGGHTDTQYF. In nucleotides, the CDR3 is TGTGCCAGCAGCAAAATAGGGAGGCTAGCGGAAGGGGGGCACACAGATACGCAGTATTTT.

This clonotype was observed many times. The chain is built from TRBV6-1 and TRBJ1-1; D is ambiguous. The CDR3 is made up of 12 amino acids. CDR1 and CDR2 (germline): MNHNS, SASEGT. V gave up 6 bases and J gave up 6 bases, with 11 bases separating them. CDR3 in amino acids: CASSTLSAEAFF. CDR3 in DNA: TGTGCCAGCAGCACCCTCAGCGCTGAAGCTTTCTTT.

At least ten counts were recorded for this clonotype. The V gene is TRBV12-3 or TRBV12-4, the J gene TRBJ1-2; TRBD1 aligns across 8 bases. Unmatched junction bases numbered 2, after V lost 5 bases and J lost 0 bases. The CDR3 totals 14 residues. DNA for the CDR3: TGTGCCAGCAGTCGGACAGGGACTAACTATGGCTACACCTTC. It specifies CASSRTGTNYGYTF.

CDR3 protein: CASSQGSFTGDRPQHF. CDR3 in DNA: TGTGCCAGCAGCCAAGGATCATTTACAGGGGATCGGCCCCAGCATTTT. The gene calls are TRBV7-2 and TRBJ1-5; 7 bases line up with TRBD1. Trimming cost V 5 bases and J 9 bases; bases outside gene matches: 16. This CDR3 spans 16 amino acids. The germline gives CDR1 SGHTA, CDR2 FQGNSA.

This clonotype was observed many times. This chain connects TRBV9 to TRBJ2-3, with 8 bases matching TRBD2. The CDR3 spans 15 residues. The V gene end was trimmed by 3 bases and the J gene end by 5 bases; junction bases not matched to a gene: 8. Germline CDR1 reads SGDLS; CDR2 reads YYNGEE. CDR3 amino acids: CASSALGTSGDTQYF. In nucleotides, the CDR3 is TGTGCCAGCAGCGCCCTCGGGACTAGTGGAGATACGCAGTATTTT. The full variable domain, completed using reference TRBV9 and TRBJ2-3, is DSGVTQTPKHLITATGQRVTLRCSPRSGDLSVYWYQQSLDQGLQFLIQYYNGEERAKGNILERFSAQQFPDLHSELNLSSLELGDSALYFCASSALGTSGDTQYFGPGTRLTVL.

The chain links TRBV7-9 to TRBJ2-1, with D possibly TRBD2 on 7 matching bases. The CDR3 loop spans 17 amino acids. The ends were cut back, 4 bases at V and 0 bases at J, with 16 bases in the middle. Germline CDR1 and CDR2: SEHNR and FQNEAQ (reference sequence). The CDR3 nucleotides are TGTGCCAGCAGCTCGGCGGGGGCTACGAGCTCCTACAATGAGCAGTTCTTC. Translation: CASSSAGATSSYNEQFF.

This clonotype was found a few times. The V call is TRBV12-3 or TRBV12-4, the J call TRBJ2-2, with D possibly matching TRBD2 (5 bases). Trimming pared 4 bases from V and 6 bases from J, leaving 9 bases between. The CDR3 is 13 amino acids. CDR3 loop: CASSSGSPGELFF. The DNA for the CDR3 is TGTGCCAGCAGTTCGGGGAGTCCCGGGGAGCTGTTTTTT.

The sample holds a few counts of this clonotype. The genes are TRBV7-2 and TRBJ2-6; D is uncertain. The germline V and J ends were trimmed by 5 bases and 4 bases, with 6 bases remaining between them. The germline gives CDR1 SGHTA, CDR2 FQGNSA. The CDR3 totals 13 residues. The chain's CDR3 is CASSPLGANVLTF. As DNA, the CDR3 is TGTGCCAGCAGCCCACTGGGGGCCAACGTCCTGACTTTC.

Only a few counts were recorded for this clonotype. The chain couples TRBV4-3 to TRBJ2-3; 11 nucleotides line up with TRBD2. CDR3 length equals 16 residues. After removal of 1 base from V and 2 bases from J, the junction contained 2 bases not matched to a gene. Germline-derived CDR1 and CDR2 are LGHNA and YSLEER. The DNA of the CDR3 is TGCGCCAGCAGCCAAGGACTAGCGGGGATCACAGATACGCAGTATTTT. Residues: CASSQGLAGITDTQYF.

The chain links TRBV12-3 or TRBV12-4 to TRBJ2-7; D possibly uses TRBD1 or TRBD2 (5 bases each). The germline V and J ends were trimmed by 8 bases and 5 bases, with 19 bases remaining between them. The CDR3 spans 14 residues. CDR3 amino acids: CASGKGRVSHEQYF. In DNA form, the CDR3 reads TGTGCCAGCGGCAAGGGGCGGGTGTCTCACGAGCAGTACTTC.

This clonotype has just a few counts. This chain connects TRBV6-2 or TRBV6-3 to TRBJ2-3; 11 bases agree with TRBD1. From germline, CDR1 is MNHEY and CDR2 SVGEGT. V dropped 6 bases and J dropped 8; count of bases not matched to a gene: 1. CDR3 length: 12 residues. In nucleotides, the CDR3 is TGTGCCAGCAGGGACAGGGGGCGTACGCAGTATTTT. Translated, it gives CASRDRGRTQYF.

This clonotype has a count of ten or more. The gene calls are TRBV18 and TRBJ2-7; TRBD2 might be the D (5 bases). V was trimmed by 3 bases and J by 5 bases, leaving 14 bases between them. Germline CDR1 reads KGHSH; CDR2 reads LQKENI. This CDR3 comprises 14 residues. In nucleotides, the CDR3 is TGTGCCAGCTCACCCGGGCGGGCAGATAACGAGCAGTACTTC. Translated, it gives CASSPGRADNEQYF.

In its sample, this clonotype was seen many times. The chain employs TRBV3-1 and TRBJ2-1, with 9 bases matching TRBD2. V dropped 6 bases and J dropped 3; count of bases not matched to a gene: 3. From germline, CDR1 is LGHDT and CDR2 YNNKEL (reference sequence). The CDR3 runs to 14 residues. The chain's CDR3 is CASRSSGIYNEQFF. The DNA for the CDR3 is TGTGCCAGCAGGTCTAGCGGGATCTACAATGAGCAGTTCTTC.